The 26 T cell receptor beta chains below were found in one sample sequenced in a study of blood T cell repertoires in COVID-19. Sequenced by immunoSEQ multiplex PCR; TCRdb stores in-frame clones only, minus some. The sample has 95,000 to 110,000 clones, approximately 88% seen once. Sample: peripheral blood. These receptor sequences come from a woman aged 55-75 years with acute or convalescent COVID-19.

The chain recombines TRBV5-1 with TRBJ2-7; D is unresolved. The V end lost 7 bases, the J end lost 0 bases, and 17 bases lay between the germline ends. CDR1 is SGHRS, CDR2 YFSETQ, per germline. The CDR3 length is 15 residues. The CDR3 DNA reads TGCGCCAGCTTTCTGGGCCCGGTGGGCTCCTACGAGCAGTACTTC. Translating it yields CASFLGPVGSYEQYF.

V usage is TRBV5-1 and J usage is TRBJ1-1; maybe TRBD1 (5 bases). Germline V gene lookup returns CDR1 SGHRS and CDR2 YFSETQ. V was pared by 2 bases and J by 5 bases, with 7 bases between. This CDR3 comprises 12 residues. CDR3 region: CASSFQGTEAFF. The CDR3 nucleotides are TGCGCCAGCAGCTTCCAGGGAACTGAAGCTTTCTTT.

V and J are TRBV5-1 and TRBJ1-1; no definite D call. Looked up from germline, CDR1 is SGHRS and CDR2 is YFSETQ. V was shortened by 0 bases and J by 0 bases, with 9 bases between the two germline ends. The CDR3 covers 15 residues. CDR3 DNA: TGCGCCAGCAGCTTGGGGGCAGCCATGAACACTGAAGCTTTCTTT. Protein sequence: CASSLGAAMNTEAFF.

Of note for this clone: Germline is not matched at one junction end, which may reflect a read error. The chain employs TRBV30 and TRBJ1-3; tentatively, D is TRBD1 (6 bases). Germline-derived CDR1 and CDR2 are GTSNPN and SVGIG (reference sequence). The CDR3 is 17 residues long. As DNA, the CDR3 is TGTGCCTGGGGTGTTCCCGAACAGGGCTACTCTGGAAACACCATATATTTT. It yields the protein CAWGVPEQGYSGNTIYF.

CDR3 residues: CASSLRGRGDTGELFF. The DNA of the CDR3 is TGTGCCAGCAGCTTAAGAGGCAGGGGGGATACCGGGGAGCTGTTTTTT. The chain couples TRBV7-6 to TRBJ2-2; possible D gene TRBD1, 7 bases. Germline CDR1 reads SGHVS; CDR2 reads FNYEAQ. CDR3 size: 16 residues. Between the trimmed V and J ends, which lost 2 bases and 5 bases, there was a span of 15 bases.

This clone was counted a single time. The rearrangement uses TRBV6-5 and TRBJ1-2; 7 bases are shared with TRBD1. Per germline, CDR1 MNHEY and CDR2 SVGAGI. CDR3 length: 11 residues. Losses at the gene ends were 11 bases for V and 9 bases for J; bases not matched to a gene: 9. The chain's CDR3 is CAGDRAGRYTF. The CDR3 DNA reads TGTGCCGGTGACAGGGCAGGACGCTACACCTTC.

CDR3 nucleotides: TGTGCCAGCAGCCCGAGACGCGGGACAGGGGCCTACAATGAGCAGTTCTTC. Its protein product is CASSPRRGTGAYNEQFF. The rearrangement links TRBV7-3 to TRBJ2-1, with 10 bases lining up with TRBD1. This CDR3 is 17 amino acids long. V was clipped by 5 bases and J by 2 bases; unmatched bases: 9. Per germline, CDR1 SGHTA and CDR2 FQGTGA.

This chain joins TRBV2 and TRBJ1-1; D gene ambiguous. Germline lookup yields CDR1 SNHLY and CDR2 FYNNEI. The CDR3 extends over 12 amino acids. V lost 7 bases and J lost 4, with 10 bases in between. DNA for the CDR3: TGTGCCAGCACGGGGATTAGCACTGAAGCTTTCTTT. Amino acids: CASTGISTEAFF.

V and J are TRBV28 and TRBJ1-5, with 9 bases that match TRBD1. V shed 3 bases and J 2 bases; nucleotides not matched to a gene: 5. The CDR3 is made up of 16 amino acids. CDR1 is MDHEN, CDR2 SYDVKM, per germline. CDR3 sequence: CASSLQQGAGNQPQHF. CDR3 nucleotide sequence: TGTGCCAGCAGTTTGCAACAGGGGGCCGGCAATCAGCCCCAGCATTTT.

A word on this clone: The sample holds other DNA sequences that translate to the same CDR3. This sequence joins TRBV5-1 and TRBJ2-1; 8 bases align to TRBD1. Germline CDR1 and CDR2: SGHRS and YFSETQ. V dropped 2 bases and J dropped 4; count of bases not matched to a gene: 2. The CDR3 is 14 amino acids. CDR3 region: CASSLGQGYNEQFF. Written as DNA, the CDR3 is TGCGCCAGCAGCTTAGGACAGGGTTACAATGAGCAGTTCTTC.

This chain connects TRBV5-1 to TRBJ2-6; 12 nucleotides align to TRBD2. Germline loops: CDR1 SGHRS, CDR2 YFSETQ. This CDR3 spans 17 amino acids. V dropped 9 bases and J dropped 1; count of bases not matched to a gene: 8. The CDR3 spells CATQTGLAGSGANVLTF. The CDR3 DNA follows: TGCGCCACCCAGACCGGACTAGCGGGATCTGGGGCCAACGTCCTGACTTTC.

The chain's CDR3 is CATRLRTSSYEQYF. CDR3 nucleotide sequence: TGTGCCACGAGGCTCCGGACTAGCTCCTACGAGCAGTACTTC. This chain connects TRBV2 to TRBJ2-7; 7 bases map to TRBD2. J lost 0 bases, V lost 10 bases, and 9 bases had no gene match. This CDR3 has 14 residues. The germline V gene encodes CDR1 SNHLY and CDR2 FYNNEI.

The J gene is TRBJ1-1, the V gene TRBV3-1 (or the pseudogene TRBV3-2); a possible D gene is TRBD1 (5 bases). The CDR3 length is 14 residues. V lost 0 bases to trimming and J lost 3 bases, with 8 bases between them. Germline CDR1 reads LGHDT; CDR2 reads YNNKEL (reference sequence). As DNA, the CDR3 is TGTGCCAGCAGCCAAGATTGGGGCTACACTGAAGCTTTCTTT. It translates to CASSQDWGYTEAFF.

V gene TRBV5-1 combines with J gene TRBJ2-5; weak D call: TRBD2 (7 bases). Germline-derived CDR1 and CDR2 are SGHRS and YFSETQ. Trimming shortened V by 0 bases and J by 4 bases, and 10 bases separated the two germline ends. The CDR3 runs to 14 residues. In DNA form, the CDR3 reads TGCGCCAGCAGCTTGGATAGGGGGGGAGAGACCCAGTACTTC. Translated, it gives CASSLDRGGETQYF.

V and J are TRBV5-5 and TRBJ1-2, with 7 bases lining up with TRBD1. Germline trimming cut 0 bases from V and 7 bases from J; bases unmatched to any gene: 9. The germline gives CDR1 SGHKS, CDR2 YYEKEE (reference sequence). This CDR3 spans 15 amino acids. As DNA, the CDR3 is TGTGCCAGCAGCTTGGGACAGGGTGTTTTAGGTGGCTACACCTTC. This encodes CASSLGQGVLGGYTF. The entire variable domain, with the rest obtained from reference TRBV5-5 and TRBJ1-2, is as follows: DAGVTQSPTHLIKTRGQQVTLRCSPISGHKSVSWYQQVLGQGPQFIFQYYEKEERGRGNFPDRFSARQFPNYSSELNVNALLLGDSALYLCASSLGQGVLGGYTFGSGTRLTVV.

The J gene is TRBJ2-1, the V gene TRBV28, with TRBD2 matching over 8 bases. J gave up 1 base and V 3 bases, and 2 bases lay outside the gene matches. Germline values: CDR1 MDHEN, CDR2 SYDVKM. The CDR3 runs to 15 residues. CDR3: CASSFASGSYNEQFF. The CDR3 coding sequence is TGTGCCAGCAGTTTTGCTAGCGGGTCCTACAATGAGCAGTTCTTC.

The chain carries TRBV6-6 and TRBJ2-6, with D perhaps TRBD1 (6 bases). The CDR3 totals 15 residues. Germline V gives CDR1 MNHNY, CDR2 SVGAGI (reference sequence). The V and J ends lost 5 bases and 1 base respectively, with 9 bases between them. In DNA form, the CDR3 reads TGTGCCAGCAGTAGTGACAGGTCTGGGGCCAACGTCCTGACTTTC. It codes for CASSSDRSGANVLTF.

This rearrangement joins TRBV27 to TRBJ1-6; 9 nucleotides line up with TRBD1. CDR3 length: 17 residues. Looked up from germline, CDR1 is MNHEY and CDR2 is SMNVEV (reference sequence). V lost 5 bases and J lost 10; bases outside the gene matches: 15. As DNA, the CDR3 is TGTGCCAGCAGTGGGTACAGGGGGCAGGGGCCGAAATCACCCCTCCACTTT. Protein: CASSGYRGQGPKSPLHF.

The chain joins TRBV6-6 to TRBJ2-1; D perhaps matches TRBD2 (7 bases). This CDR3 comprises 14 residues. Germline CDR1 reads MNHNY; CDR2 reads SVGAGI (reference sequence). The V gene lost 4 bases and the J gene lost 7 bases, with 14 bases spanning the gap. CDR3 nucleotide sequence: TGTGCCAGCAGTTCGGGGGGCGCATTAAATGAGCAGTTCTTC. This codes for CASSSGGALNEQFF.

DNA of the CDR3: TGTGCCAGCAGCCCTGGAACAGGTAGCAATCAGCCCCAGCATTTT. As protein: CASSPGTGSNQPQHF. The V and J genes are TRBV7-9 and TRBJ1-5, with a possible D match to TRBD1 (5 bases). In germline, CDR1 is SEHNR, CDR2 FQNEAQ (reference sequence). The CDR3 is 15 residues long. V lost 5 bases, J lost 0 bases, and 11 bases lay in between.

The J gene is TRBJ2-3, the V gene TRBV7-3; tentative D call: TRBD1 (6 bases). From germline, CDR1 is SGHTA and CDR2 FQGTGA. The V and J ends lost 5 bases and 5 bases respectively, with 11 bases between them. The CDR3 contains 13 residues. The CDR3: CASSQGMKDTQYF. Here the CDR3 DNA reads TGTGCCAGCAGCCAGGGGATGAAAGATACGCAGTATTTT.

Here the CDR3 DNA reads TGTGCCAGCACGCCTGACGCCGGGGGGTTCTATGGCTACACCTTC. It codes for CASTPDAGGFYGYTF. This chain connects TRBV3-1 (or the pseudogene TRBV3-2) to TRBJ1-2, with a weak D call TRBD1 (5 bases). CDR1 and CDR2 from the germline V gene are LGHDT and YNNKEL (reference sequence). CDR3 length: 15 amino acids. V was trimmed by 7 bases and J by 4 bases, leaving 19 bases between them.

This chain uses TRBV3-1 (or the pseudogene TRBV3-2) with TRBJ1-2; the D gene is possibly TRBD1 (6 bases). CDR3 length equals 14 residues. V was trimmed by 5 bases and J by 2 bases, leaving 12 bases between them. Germline assignment: CDR1 LGHDT and CDR2 YNNKEL (reference sequence). CDR3 in DNA: TGTGCCAGCAGCTACTGGACAGACAACTATGGCTACACCTTC. Its translation is CASSYWTDNYGYTF.

The chain carries TRBV6-6 and TRBJ2-5; 8 nucleotides agree with TRBD1. V shed 4 bases and J 2 bases; nucleotides not matched to a gene: 3. This CDR3 contains 14 residues. Germline-derived CDR1 and CDR2 are MNHNY and SVGAGI (reference sequence). The CDR3 DNA reads TGTGCCAGCAGTTTCAACAGGGGGCAAGAGACCCAGTACTTC. Translated, it gives CASSFNRGQETQYF.

This clone has just a few counts. The chain links TRBV9 to TRBJ2-3; TRBD2 might be the D (6 bases). V shed 3 bases and J shed 5 bases, with 19 bases lying between them. Germline V gene lookup returns CDR1 SGDLS and CDR2 YYNGEE. The CDR3 length is 16 residues. The CDR3 sequence: CASSEHYGRGLDTQYF. For the CDR3, the DNA is TGTGCCAGCAGCGAGCACTACGGGAGAGGGCTAGATACGCAGTATTTT. Variable domain in full (rest from reference TRBV9 and TRBJ2-3): DSGVTQTPKHLITATGQRVTLRCSPRSGDLSVYWYQQSLDQGLQFLIQYYNGEERAKGNILERFSAQQFPDLHSELNLSSLELGDSALYFCASSEHYGRGLDTQYFGPGTRLTVL.

This clone was seen a few times. The J gene is TRBJ2-2, the V gene TRBV5-1, with D possibly matching TRBD1 (6 bases). Trimming stripped 4 bases from V and 6 bases from J, with 10 bases between. CDR1 is SGHRS, CDR2 YFSETQ, per germline. This CDR3 contains 13 residues. The CDR3 DNA reads TGCGCCAGCAGCCGAACAGGGCCCGGGGAGCTGTTTTTT. Its protein product is CASSRTGPGELFF.